The sample holds a few counts of the clone carrying this T cell receptor (beta chain). The ends lost 4 bases at V and 10 bases at J; junction bases unmatched: 10. CDR1 and CDR2 (germline): SGHTA, FQGNSA. The length of the CDR3 is 14 residues. The sample belongs to a study of blood T cell repertoires in COVID-19. Study as a whole: Material from acute and convalescent COVID-19 was sourced from the United States, Italy and Spain. T cells, B-cell-depleted T cells, or PBMCs provided the cDNA or gDNA that served as material.

How the authors handled the data: Estimation of nucleated cell counts relied on the amplification of reference gene primers. The table came from immunoSEQ multiplex PCR; TCRdb's copy has only in-frame clones and leaves some out. That table is the source of V, J and clone size, and D and trimming were worked out from the DNA. The data show over 50,000 clones, with 78% seen just once and more than 12% held by the top ten. This TCR came from a human donor with active or convalescent COVID-19. The donor label of this sample is uncertain. This chain links TRBV7-2 with TRBJ2-1, with TRBD1 identical over 7 bases. The sequenced sample consisted of peripheral blood. The CDR3 reads CASSYRQGQGEQFF. The CDR3 region has the DNA TGTGCCAGCAGCTACAGACAGGGTCAAGGGGAGCAGTTCTTC.